Listed below are T cell receptor beta chains from one sample, sequenced in a study of cytomegalovirus exposure and HLA in healthy donors. Only in-frame clones appear in the TCRdb table, and some are missing; sequencing was by immunoSEQ multiplex PCR. In all, the sample yields some 30,000 clones. Sequences were obtained from PBMCs. The receptors shown here come from a man aged 40-55 years in good health and CMV-seronegative. Both conserved end residues are part of each CDR3. The D gene is left open where the match is weak.

D | J | V | DNA | CDR3
- | TRBJ2-7 | TRBV4-1 | TGCGCCAGCAGCCAAGCCTCTGGACACCTTCTCAACTACGAGCAGTACTTC | CASSQASGHLLNYEQYF
TRBD2 | TRBJ2-5 | TRBV5-1 | TGCGCCAGCAGCCTTCTTGCGGGAGCAGAGACCCAGTACTTC | CASSLLAGAETQYF
TRBD2 | TRBJ2-7 | TRBV4-2 | TGTGCCAGCACCCTGGGCGGGAGTGGCTACGAGCAGTACTTC | CASTLGGSGYEQYF
- | TRBJ2-3 | TRBV7-6 | TGTGCCAGCACAACTGGCTTCACAGGCGCAGATACGCAGTATTTT | CASTTGFTGADTQYF
TRBD1 | TRBJ1-1 | TRBV9 | TGTGCCAGCAGCGGACAGGGACTTCCGAACACTGAAGCTTTCTTT | CASSGQGLPNTEAFF
TRBD1 | TRBJ1-5 | TRBV18 | TGTGCCAGCTCACGGGACAGGGGGGAAAATCAGCCCCAGCATTTT | CASSRDRGENQPQHF
TRBD2 | TRBJ2-4 | TRBV10-2 | TGCGCCAGCAGTTTAGCGGGGGAAAACATTCAGTACTTC | CASSLAGENIQYF
- | TRBJ1-2 | TRBV7-2 | TGTGCCAGCAGCTTAGCGCCAGGTGACTATGGCTACACCTTC | CASSLAPGDYGYTF
- | TRBJ2-1 | TRBV29-1 | TGCAGCGTTGACTTACGGGACAATGAGCAGTTCTTC | CSVDLRDNEQFF
- | TRBJ2-7 | TRBV7-9 | TGTGCCAGCAGCTTTGCACAGGCAACTTACGAGCAGTACTTC | CASSFAQATYEQYF
TRBD1 | TRBJ1-5 | TRBV5-1 | TGCGCCGGGGGGGGAGACAGGGGTCAGCCCCAGCATTTT | CAGGGDRGQPQHF
- | TRBJ1-4 | TRBV7-9 | TGTGCCAGCAGCTTACAGTCAAATGAAAAACTGTTTTTT | CASSLQSNEKLFF
- | TRBJ1-1 | TRBV4-2 | TGTGCCAGCAGCCCGCTCGGGGGGGTCACTGAAGCTTTCTTT | CASSPLGGVTEAFF
- | TRBJ2-7 | TRBV11-2 | TGTGCCAGCAGCTTAATGACAGTTCACTACGAGCAGTACTTC | CASSLMTVHYEQYF
- | TRBJ2-5 | TRBV9 | TGTGCCAGCAGCGTAGTCGGAAGTGGGAGTGGAGAGACCCAGTACTTC | CASSVVGSGSGETQYF
- | TRBJ2-7 | TRBV18 | TGTGCCAGCTCACCAACGGAAGGGGGCTACGAGCAGTACTTC | CASSPTEGGYEQYF
- | TRBJ1-1 | TRBV5-1 | TGCGCCAGCAGCTTAGACAGGGAAGCTTTCTTT | CASSLDREAFF
TRBD1 | TRBJ1-2 | TRBV11-2 | TGTGCCAGCAGGGGATCCGGGACAGACTATGGCTACACCTTC | CASRGSGTDYGYTF
- | TRBJ2-3 | TRBV5-1 | TGCGCCAGCAGTCGAGTTAGTCCCTACACAGATACGCAGTATTTT | CASSRVSPYTDTQYF
TRBD1 | TRBJ2-7 | TRBV7-6 | TGTGCCAGCAGCCCCCGACAGGGTTGGTACGAGCAGTACTTC | CASSPRQGWYEQYF
TRBD1 | TRBJ2-7 | TRBV2 | TGTGCCAGCAGTGCCAACAGGGGACCGTACGAGCAGTACTTC | CASSANRGPYEQYF
TRBD1 | TRBJ1-2 | TRBV4-2 | TGTGCCAGCAGCCAAGTCTTGGTAACCATCGACAGGGGAAATGGCTACACCTTC | CASSQVLVTIDRGNGYTF
- | TRBJ2-5 | TRBV6-5 | TGTGCCAGCAGTTCTACGTGGGCCAGAATGGAAGAGACCCAGTACTTC | CASSSTWARMEETQYF
TRBD2 | TRBJ2-7 | TRBV6-1 | TGTGCCAGCAGTGAAGGGACTAGCGGGAGTTACGAGCAGTACTTC | CASSEGTSGSYEQYF
TRBD2 | TRBJ2-5 | TRBV7-2 | TGTGCCAGCAGCTTACGGACGGGAGGGTCGGGAGAGACCCAGTACTTC | CASSLRTGGSGETQYF
- | TRBJ2-7 | TRBV5-6 | TGTGCCAGCAGCTTGGGCTTGGGGCAGGTCTCCTACGAGCAGTACTTC | CASSLGLGQVSYEQYF
- | TRBJ1-4 | TRBV30 | TGTGCCTGGAGTGTTTCGCACGGGAGTGAAAAACTGTTTTTT | CAWSVSHGSEKLFF
- | TRBJ1-2 | TRBV19 | TGTGCCAGTAGTACCCTGGGGGGAATGAATGGCTACACCTTC | CASSTLGGMNGYTF
- | TRBJ2-3 | TRBV5-1 | TGCGCCAGCAGCATGCAGGGTAGCACAGATACGCAGTATTTT | CASSMQGSTDTQYF
- | TRBJ1-1 | TRBV10-3 | TGTGCCATCAGTGAAGCCGCCCAAACAGGGAACACTGAAGCTTTCTTT | CAISEAAQTGNTEAFF
- | TRBJ2-1 | TRBV7-9 | TGTGCCAGCAGCTCCGACACCCACTGGAGGAATGAGCAGTTCTTC | CASSSDTHWRNEQFF
- | TRBJ2-3 | TRBV4-3 | TGCGCCAGCAGCCAAGTGGGACTGGGCACAGATACGCAGTATTTT | CASSQVGLGTDTQYF
- | TRBJ2-5 | TRBV4-2 | TGTGCCAGCAGCCAAGAAACGCTATTGGAAGAGACCCAGTACTTC | CASSQETLLEETQYF
TRBD1 | TRBJ1-2 | TRBV6-6 | TGTGCCAGCAGCCGACAGGGGATCAACTATGGCTACACCTTC | CASSRQGINYGYTF
- | TRBJ2-7 | TRBV5-1 | TGCGCCAGCAGCTTCGAGCGGGCAGCCTACGAGCAGTACTTC | CASSFERAAYEQYF
TRBD1 | TRBJ2-3 | TRBV5-1 | TGCGCCAGCAGCTTGGTCCCGGGCCAGGGGGCCACAGATACGCAGTATTTT | CASSLVPGQGATDTQYF
TRBD2 | TRBJ2-3 | TRBV11-3 | TGTGCCAGCAGCTTAACGGGAGGAAGCACAGATACGCAGTATTTT | CASSLTGGSTDTQYF
- | TRBJ2-2 | TRBV5-4 | TGTGCCAGCAACAGGTGGGGTTCAAACACCGGGGAGCTGTTTTTT | CASNRWGSNTGELFF
- | TRBJ1-3 | TRBV30 | TGTGCCTGCCACAGGTTCTCTGGAAACACCATATATTTT | CACHRFSGNTIYF
TRBD2 | TRBJ2-7 | TRBV28 | TGTGCCAGCAGTCCTCTTTATCTAGCGGGAGGTGTATACGAGCAGTACTTC | CASSPLYLAGGVYEQYF
- | TRBJ2-7 | TRBV6-6 | TGTGCCAGCAGTTACTCTGGGCAGGGGACCTACGAGCAGTACTTC | CASSYSGQGTYEQYF
- | TRBJ1-5 | TRBV4-1 | TGCGCCAGCAGCCTCGGGACATTGATTAATCAGCCCCAGCATTTT | CASSLGTLINQPQHF